The sequence of this T cell receptor beta chain was determined in a study of T cells after yellow fever vaccination. Study-level background: SMART-Seq v4 Ultra Low Input prepared libraries from low-cell fractions.

As regards this clonotype: The antigen remains undetermined.

The study's findings and limits: Few clonotypes appeared in both CD4 and CD8 compartments. Most clones from primary vaccination resurfaced after the booster (around 95% CD4, around 90% CD8).

UMIs were added to TCR cDNA along with a universal primer site when it was made by 5'RACE template switching. TCRdb itself ran the 5' RACE reads through MiXCR, one entry per CDR3 protein. There are 300,000 or so distinct CDR3 sequences in the sample; around 13% occur only once, and roughly 0.5% lies in the top ten. This clonotype was sampled from a man between 25 and 39 years old who received the YFV17D yellow fever vaccine. Sequencing used CD4+ T cells sorted from PBMCs, obtained 45 days after the yellow fever booster vaccination.

Here the CDR3 reads CASSIGLAGVDEQFF. As DNA, the CDR3 is TGCGCCAGCAGCATCGGACTAGCGGGAGTTGATGAGCAGTTCTTC. This sequence joins TRBV5-1 and TRBJ2-1, with 13 bases that match TRBD2. The CDR3 totals 15 residues. V lost 4 bases and J lost 8; bases outside the gene matches: 6. In germline, CDR1 is SGHRS, CDR2 YFSETQ.